The source of this T cell receptor beta chain is a study of T cell responses to AZD1222 COVID-19 vaccine. Findings and caveats of the study: Just a handful of AZD1222 recipients were seropositive at baseline.

In the case of this clone: Its antigen is unknown.

The V gene's germline CDR1 is MDHEN and CDR2 SYDVKM. The trim removed 6 bases at V and 4 bases at J, leaving 11 bases unmatched. The CDR3 totals 16 residues. Libraries were prepared by immunoSEQ multiplex PCR; TCRdb keeps only in-frame clonotypes and omits some of them. The sample shows more than 150,000 clones, roughly 94% of them seen only once. Pooled together were second doses at about 4 or about 12 weeks. The source is an adult who received the AZD1222 COVID-19 vaccine. This rearrangement joins TRBV28 to TRBJ1-2; TRBD1 aligns across 10 bases. Specimen: peripheral blood, collected 28 days after the second AZD1222 dose. The CDR3 loop is CASSPGTGVIGYGYTF. The CDR3 region has the DNA TGTGCCAGCAGCCCCGGGACAGGGGTTATCGGCTATGGCTACACCTTC.